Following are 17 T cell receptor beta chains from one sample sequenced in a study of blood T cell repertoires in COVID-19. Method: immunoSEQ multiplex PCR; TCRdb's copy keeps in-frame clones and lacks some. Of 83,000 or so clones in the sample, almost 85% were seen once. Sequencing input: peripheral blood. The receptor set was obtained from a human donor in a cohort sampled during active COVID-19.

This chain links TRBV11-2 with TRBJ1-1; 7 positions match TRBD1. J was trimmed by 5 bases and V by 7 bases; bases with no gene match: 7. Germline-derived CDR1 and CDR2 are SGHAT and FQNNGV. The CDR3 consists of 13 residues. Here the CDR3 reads CASNRQGGTEAFF. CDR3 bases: TGTGCCAGCAACCGACAGGGAGGTACTGAAGCTTTCTTT.

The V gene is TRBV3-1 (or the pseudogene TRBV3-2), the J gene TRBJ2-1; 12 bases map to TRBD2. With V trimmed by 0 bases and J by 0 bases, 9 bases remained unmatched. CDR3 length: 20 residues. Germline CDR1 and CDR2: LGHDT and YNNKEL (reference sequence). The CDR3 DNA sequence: TGTGCCAGCAGCCAAGATCGAACTAGCGGGGGGTTAAGCTCCTACAATGAGCAGTTCTTC. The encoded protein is CASSQDRTSGGLSSYNEQFF.

The CDR3 region is CATSRNLRTGTSYNEQFF. The CDR3 region has the DNA TGTGCCACCAGCCGAAACCTCAGGACAGGGACATCCTACAATGAGCAGTTCTTC. This chain uses TRBV15 with TRBJ2-1, with TRBD1 matching 8 bases. The V segment lost 5 bases and the J segment 1 base; nucleotides outside the gene matches: 13. Germline V gene sequence: CDR1 LNHNV, CDR2 YYDKDF (reference sequence). The CDR3 has 18 amino acids. Together with reference TRBV15 and TRBJ2-1, the CDR3 gives the full variable domain: DAMVIQNPRYQVTQFGKPVTLSCSQTLNHNVMYWYQQKSSQAPKLLFHYYDKDFNNEADTPDNFQSRRPNTSFCFLDIRSPGLGDTAMYLCATSRNLRTGTSYNEQFFGPGTRLTVL.

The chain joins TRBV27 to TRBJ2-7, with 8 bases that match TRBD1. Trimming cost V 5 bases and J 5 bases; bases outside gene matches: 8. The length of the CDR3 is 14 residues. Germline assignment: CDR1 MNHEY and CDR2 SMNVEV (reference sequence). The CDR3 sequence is CASSGLGTGNEQYF. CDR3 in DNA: TGTGCCAGCAGTGGACTTGGGACAGGAAACGAGCAGTACTTC.

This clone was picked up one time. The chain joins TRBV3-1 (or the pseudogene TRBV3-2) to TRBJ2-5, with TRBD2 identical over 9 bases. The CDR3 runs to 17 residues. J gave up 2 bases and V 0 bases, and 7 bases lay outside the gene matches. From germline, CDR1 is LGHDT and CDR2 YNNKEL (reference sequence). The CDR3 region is CASSQDSRRGGQETQYF. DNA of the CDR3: TGTGCCAGCAGCCAAGATTCGAGGCGGGGGGGACAAGAGACCCAGTACTTC.

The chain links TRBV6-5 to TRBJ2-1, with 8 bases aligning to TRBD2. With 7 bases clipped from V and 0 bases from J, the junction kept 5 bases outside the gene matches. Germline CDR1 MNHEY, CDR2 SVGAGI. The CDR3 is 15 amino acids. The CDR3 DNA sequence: TGTGCCAGCACGGGCGGGGGGAGCTCCTACAATGAGCAGTTCTTC. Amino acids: CASTGGGSSYNEQFF.

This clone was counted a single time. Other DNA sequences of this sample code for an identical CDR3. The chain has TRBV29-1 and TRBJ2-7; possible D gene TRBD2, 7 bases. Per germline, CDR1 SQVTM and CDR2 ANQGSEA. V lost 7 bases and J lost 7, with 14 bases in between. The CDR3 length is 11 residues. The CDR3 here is CSEGGPREQYF. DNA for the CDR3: TGCAGCGAGGGGGGGCCGAGGGAGCAGTACTTC.

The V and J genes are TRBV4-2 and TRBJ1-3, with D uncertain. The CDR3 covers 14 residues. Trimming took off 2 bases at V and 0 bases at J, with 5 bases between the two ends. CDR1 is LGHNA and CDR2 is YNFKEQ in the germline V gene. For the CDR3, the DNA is TGTGCCAGCAGCCAACAGGACTCTGGAAACACCATATATTTT. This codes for CASSQQDSGNTIYF.

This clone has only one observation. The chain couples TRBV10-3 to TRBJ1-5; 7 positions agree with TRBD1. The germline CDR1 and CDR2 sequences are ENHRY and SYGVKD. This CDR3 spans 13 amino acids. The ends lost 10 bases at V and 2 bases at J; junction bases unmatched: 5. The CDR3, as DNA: TGTGCCACCGGGGGACAGCGCAATCAGCCCCAGCATTTT. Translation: CATGGQRNQPQHF.

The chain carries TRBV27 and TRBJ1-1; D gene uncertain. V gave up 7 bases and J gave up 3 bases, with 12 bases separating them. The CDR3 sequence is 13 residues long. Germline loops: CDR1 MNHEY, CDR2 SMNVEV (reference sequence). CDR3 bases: TGTGCCAGCAACTTGGCCGGGGACACTGAAGCTTTCTTT. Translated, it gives CASNLAGDTEAFF.

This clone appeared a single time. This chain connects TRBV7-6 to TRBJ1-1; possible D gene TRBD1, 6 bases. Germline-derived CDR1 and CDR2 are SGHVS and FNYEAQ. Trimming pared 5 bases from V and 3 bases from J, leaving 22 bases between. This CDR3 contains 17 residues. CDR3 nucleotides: TGTGCCAGCAGCCGCACCACCCCGGGACACGGATACACTGAAGCTTTCTTT. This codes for CASSRTTPGHGYTEAFF. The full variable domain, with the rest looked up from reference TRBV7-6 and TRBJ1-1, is GAGVSQSPRYKVTKRGQDVALRCDPISGHVSLYWYRQALGQGPEFLTYFNYEAQQDKSGLPNDRFSAERPEGSISTLTIQRTEQRDSAMYRCASSRTTPGHGYTEAFFGQGTRLTVV.

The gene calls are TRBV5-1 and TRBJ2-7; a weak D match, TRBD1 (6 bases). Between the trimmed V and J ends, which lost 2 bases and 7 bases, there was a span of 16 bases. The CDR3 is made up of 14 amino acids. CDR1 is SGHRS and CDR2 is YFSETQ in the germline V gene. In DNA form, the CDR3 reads TGCGCCAGCAGCTTTTCCGGGACACGGGGTGAGCAGTACTTC. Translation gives CASSFSGTRGEQYF. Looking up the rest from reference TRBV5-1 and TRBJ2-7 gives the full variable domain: KAGVTQTPRYLIKTRGQQVTLSCSPISGHRSVSWYQQTPGQGLQFLFEYFSETQRNKGNFPGRFSGRQFSNSRSEMNVSTLELGDSALYLCASSFSGTRGEQYFGPGTRLTVT.

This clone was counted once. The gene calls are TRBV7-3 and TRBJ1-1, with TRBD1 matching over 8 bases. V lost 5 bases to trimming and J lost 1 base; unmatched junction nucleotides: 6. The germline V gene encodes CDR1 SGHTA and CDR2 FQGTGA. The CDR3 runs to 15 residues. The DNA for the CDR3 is TGTGCCAGCAGCCGCTGGACAGGGCAGAACACTGAAGCTTTCTTT. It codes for CASSRWTGQNTEAFF.

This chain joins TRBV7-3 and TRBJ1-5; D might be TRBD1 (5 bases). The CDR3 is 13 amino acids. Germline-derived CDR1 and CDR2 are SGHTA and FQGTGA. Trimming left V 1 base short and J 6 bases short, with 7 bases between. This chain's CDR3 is CASSLSQGQPQHF. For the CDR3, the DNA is TGTGCCAGCAGCTTAAGTCAGGGTCAGCCCCAGCATTTT.

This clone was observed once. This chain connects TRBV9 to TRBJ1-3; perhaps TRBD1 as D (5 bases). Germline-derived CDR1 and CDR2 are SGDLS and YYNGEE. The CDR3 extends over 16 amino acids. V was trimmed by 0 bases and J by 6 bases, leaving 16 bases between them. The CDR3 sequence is CASSVDAAGIQNTIYF. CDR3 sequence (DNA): TGTGCCAGCAGCGTAGATGCAGCAGGGATACAAAACACCATATATTTT.

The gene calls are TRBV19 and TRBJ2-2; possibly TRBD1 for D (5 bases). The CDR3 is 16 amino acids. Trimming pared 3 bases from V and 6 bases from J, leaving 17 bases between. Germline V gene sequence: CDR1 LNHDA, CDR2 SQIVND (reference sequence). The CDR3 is CASSMAQGNLPGELFF. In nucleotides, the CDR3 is TGTGCCAGTAGTATGGCCCAGGGCAACTTGCCCGGGGAGCTGTTTTTT.

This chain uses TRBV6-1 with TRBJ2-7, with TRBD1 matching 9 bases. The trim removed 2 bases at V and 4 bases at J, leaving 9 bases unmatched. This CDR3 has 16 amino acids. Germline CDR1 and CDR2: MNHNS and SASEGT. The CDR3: CASSETFGTGFYEQYF. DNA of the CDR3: TGTGCCAGCAGTGAAACGTTTGGGACAGGGTTTTACGAGCAGTACTTC.